There are a few counts of the clone carrying this T cell receptor beta chain. What it binds is unknown. The PCR used 60 Vbeta and 13 Jbeta primers. Using immunoSEQ multiplex PCR, the repertoire was profiled, and TCRdb retains in-frame clones only, with some absent. Of about 130,000 clones in the sample, 55% to 75% are singletons; the top ten hold less than 2%. V was cut by 4 bases and J by 2 bases, with 12 bases left in between. This CDR3 region has 16 residues. Germline V gene sequence: CDR1 MNHNY, CDR2 SVGAGI (reference sequence). This entry belongs to a study of cytomegalovirus exposure and HLA in healthy donors. Regarding the study as a whole: A later analysis by the authors found several of the most significant clusters apparently linked to common viral pathogens. In a later analysis, TCR association rates varied by HLA locus: DRB1 most, HLA-C fewest. Earlier findings revealed that most TCR beta V segments proved productive either about 90% or about 30% of the time.

This chain links TRBV6-6 with TRBJ2-6; no definite D call. The clonotype comes from a man aged 25-45 years in good health and CMV-seropositive. Sequencing used PBMCs. The CDR3 DNA sequence: TGTGCCAGCAGTTCGTCGGGTAGTACTGGGGCCAACGTCCTGACTTTC. Residues: CASSSSGSTGANVLTF.